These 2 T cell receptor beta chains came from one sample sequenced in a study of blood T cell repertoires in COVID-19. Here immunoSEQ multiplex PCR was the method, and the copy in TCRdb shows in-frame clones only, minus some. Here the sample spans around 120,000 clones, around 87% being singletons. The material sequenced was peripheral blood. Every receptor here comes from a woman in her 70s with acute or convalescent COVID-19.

The CDR3: CASSEFGGPWNTEAFF. Here the CDR3 DNA reads TGTGCCAGCAGTGAATTCGGGGGGCCTTGGAACACTGAAGCTTTCTTT. The J gene is TRBJ1-1, the V gene TRBV6-1; weak D call: TRBD1 (6 bases). The V end was cut by 2 bases, the J end by 1 base, with 14 bases between. The germline V gene has CDR1 MNHNS and CDR2 SASEGT. The length of the CDR3 is 16 residues.

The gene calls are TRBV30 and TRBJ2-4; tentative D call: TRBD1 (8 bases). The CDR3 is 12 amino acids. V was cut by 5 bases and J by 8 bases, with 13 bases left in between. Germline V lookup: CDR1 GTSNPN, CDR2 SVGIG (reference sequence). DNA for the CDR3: TGTGCCTGGGGACAGGGAGGGGACATTCAGTACTTC. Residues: CAWGQGGDIQYF.